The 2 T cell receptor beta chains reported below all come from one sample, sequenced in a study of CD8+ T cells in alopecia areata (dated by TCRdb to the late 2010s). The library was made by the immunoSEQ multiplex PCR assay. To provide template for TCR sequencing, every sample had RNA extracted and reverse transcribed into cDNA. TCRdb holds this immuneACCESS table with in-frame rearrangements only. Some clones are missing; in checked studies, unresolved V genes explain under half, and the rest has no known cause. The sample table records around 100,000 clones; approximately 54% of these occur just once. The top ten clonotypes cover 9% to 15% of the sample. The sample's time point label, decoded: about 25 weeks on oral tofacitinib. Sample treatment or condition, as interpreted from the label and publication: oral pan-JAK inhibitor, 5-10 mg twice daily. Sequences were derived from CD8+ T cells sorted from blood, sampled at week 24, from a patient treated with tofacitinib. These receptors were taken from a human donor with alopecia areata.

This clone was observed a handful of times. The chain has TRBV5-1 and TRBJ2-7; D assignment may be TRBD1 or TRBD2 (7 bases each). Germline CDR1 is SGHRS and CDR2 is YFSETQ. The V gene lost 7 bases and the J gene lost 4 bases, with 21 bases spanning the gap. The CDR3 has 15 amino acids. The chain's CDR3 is CASRLRQGGNYEQYF. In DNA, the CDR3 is TGCGCCAGCCGCCTCCGACAGGGAGGGAATTACGAGCAGTACTTC.

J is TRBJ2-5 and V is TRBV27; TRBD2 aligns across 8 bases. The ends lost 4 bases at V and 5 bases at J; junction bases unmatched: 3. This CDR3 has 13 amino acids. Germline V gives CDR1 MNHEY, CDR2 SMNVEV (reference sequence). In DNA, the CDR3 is TGTGCCAGCAGTTCCTCGGGGGGGGAGACCCAGTACTTC. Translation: CASSSSGGETQYF.